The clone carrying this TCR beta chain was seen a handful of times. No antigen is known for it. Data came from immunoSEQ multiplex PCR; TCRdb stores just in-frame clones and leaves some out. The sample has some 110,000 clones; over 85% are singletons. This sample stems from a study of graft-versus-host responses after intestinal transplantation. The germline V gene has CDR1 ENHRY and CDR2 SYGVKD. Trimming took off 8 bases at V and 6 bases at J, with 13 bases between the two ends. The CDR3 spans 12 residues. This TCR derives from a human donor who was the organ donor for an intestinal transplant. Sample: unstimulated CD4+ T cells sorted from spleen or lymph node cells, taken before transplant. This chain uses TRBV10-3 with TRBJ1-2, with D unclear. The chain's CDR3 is CAIHGIKDGYTF. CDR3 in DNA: TGTGCCATCCACGGAATCAAAGATGGCTACACCTTC.